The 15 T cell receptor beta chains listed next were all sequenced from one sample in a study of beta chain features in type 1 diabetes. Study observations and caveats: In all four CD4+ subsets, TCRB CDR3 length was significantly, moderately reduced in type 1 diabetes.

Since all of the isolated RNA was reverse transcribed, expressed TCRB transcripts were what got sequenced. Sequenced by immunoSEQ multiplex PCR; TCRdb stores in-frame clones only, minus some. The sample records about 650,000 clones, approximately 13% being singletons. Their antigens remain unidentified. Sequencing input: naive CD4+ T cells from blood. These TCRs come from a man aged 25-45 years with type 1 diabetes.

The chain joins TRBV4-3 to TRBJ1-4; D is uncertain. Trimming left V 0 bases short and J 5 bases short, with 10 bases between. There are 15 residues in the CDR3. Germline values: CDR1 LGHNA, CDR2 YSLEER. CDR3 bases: TGCGCCAGCAGCCAAGATAACAGTCGGAATGAAAAACTGTTTTTT. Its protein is CASSQDNSRNEKLFF.

The CDR3 reads CASSLQGANTEAFF. DNA of the CDR3: TGCGCCAGCAGCCTACAGGGGGCTAACACTGAAGCTTTCTTT. The V gene is TRBV5-1, the J gene TRBJ1-1; 9 positions match TRBD1. The CDR3 consists of 14 residues. The germline CDR1 and CDR2 sequences are SGHRS and YFSETQ. Trimming cost V 4 bases and J 2 bases; bases outside gene matches: 3.

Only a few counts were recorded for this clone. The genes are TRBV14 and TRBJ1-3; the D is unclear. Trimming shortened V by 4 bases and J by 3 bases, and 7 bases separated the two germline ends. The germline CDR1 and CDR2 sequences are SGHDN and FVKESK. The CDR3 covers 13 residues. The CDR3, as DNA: TGTGCCAGCAGCCGCAACCATGGAAACACCATATATTTT. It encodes CASSRNHGNTIYF.

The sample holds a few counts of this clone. CDR3 sequence: CASSFVSDRGETQYF. In nucleotides, the CDR3 is TGTGCCAGCAGCTTCGTTTCTGACAGGGGAGAGACCCAGTACTTC. This chain joins TRBV7-2 and TRBJ2-5, with 8 positions matching TRBD1. There are 15 residues in the CDR3. The V gene end was trimmed by 3 bases and the J gene end by 4 bases; junction bases not matched to a gene: 7. CDR1 SGHTA and CDR2 FQGNSA come from the germline V gene. The full variable domain, in which reference TRBV7-2 and TRBJ2-5 provide the parts outside the CDR3, is GAGVSQSPSNKVTEKGKDVELRCDPISGHTALYWYRQSLGQGLEFLIYFQGNSAPDKSGLPSDRFSAERTGGSVSTLTIQRTQQEDSAVYLCASSFVSDRGETQYFGPGTRLLVL.

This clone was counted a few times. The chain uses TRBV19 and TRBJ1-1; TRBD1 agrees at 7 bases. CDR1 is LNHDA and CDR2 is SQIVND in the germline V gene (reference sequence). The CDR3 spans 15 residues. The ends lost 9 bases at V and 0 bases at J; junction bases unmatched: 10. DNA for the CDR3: TGTGCCAGCGAGGGGACAGCGGAATTGAACACTGAAGCTTTCTTT. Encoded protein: CASEGTAELNTEAFF.

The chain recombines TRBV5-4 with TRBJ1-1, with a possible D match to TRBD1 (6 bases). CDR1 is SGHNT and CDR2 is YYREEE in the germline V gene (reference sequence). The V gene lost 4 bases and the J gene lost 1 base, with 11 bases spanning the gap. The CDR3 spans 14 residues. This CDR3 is CASSAGQTNTEAFF. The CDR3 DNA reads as TGTGCCAGCAGCGCAGGACAGACGAACACTGAAGCTTTCTTT.

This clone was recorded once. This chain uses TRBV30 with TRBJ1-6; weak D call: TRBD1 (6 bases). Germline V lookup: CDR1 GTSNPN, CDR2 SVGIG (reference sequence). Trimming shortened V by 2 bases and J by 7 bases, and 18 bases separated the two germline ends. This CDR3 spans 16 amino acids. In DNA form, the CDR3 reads TGTGCCTGGAGTCTTCCCGGGGGGCCCAAAAATTCACCCCTCCACTTT. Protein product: CAWSLPGGPKNSPLHF. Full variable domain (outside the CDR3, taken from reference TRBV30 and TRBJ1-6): SQTIHQWPATLVQPVGSPLSLECTVEGTSNPNLYWYRQAAGRGLQLLFYSVGIGQISSEVPQNLSASRPQDRQFILSSKKLLLSDSGFYLCAWSLPGGPKNSPLHFGNGTRLTVT.

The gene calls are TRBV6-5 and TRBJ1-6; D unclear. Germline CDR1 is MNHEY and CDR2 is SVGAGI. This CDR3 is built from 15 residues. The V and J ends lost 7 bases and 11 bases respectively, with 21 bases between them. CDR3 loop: CASTEKAAGPPPLHF. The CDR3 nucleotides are TGTGCCAGCACAGAAAAAGCCGCAGGCCCGCCACCCCTCCACTTT.

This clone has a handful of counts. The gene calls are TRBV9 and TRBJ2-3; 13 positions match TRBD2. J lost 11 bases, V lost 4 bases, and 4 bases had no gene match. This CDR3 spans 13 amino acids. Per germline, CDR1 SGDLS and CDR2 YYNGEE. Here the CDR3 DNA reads TGTGCCAGCAGCCCTCGACTAGCGGGGGGGCAGTATTTT. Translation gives CASSPRLAGGQYF.

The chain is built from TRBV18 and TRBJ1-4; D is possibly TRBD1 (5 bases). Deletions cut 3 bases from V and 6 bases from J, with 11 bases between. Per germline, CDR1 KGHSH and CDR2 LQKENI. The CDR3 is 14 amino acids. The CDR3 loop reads CASSPAEGHEKLFF. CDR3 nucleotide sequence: TGTGCCAGCTCACCGGCGGAGGGGCATGAAAAACTGTTTTTT. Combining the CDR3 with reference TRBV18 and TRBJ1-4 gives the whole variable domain NAGVMQNPRHLVRRRGQEARLRCSPMKGHSHVYWYRQLPEEGLKFMVYLQKENIIDESGMPKERFSAEFPKEGPSILRIQQVVRGDSAAYFCASSPAEGHEKLFFGSGTQLSVL.

CDR3 bases: TGCAGCGCCGACAGGGATAGCACAGATACGCAGTATTTT. It codes for CSADRDSTDTQYF. This chain connects TRBV29-1 to TRBJ2-3; 7 bases match TRBD1. The CDR3 is 13 amino acids. Germline trimming cut 7 bases from V and 0 bases from J; bases unmatched to any gene: 4. The germline V gene encodes CDR1 SQVTM and CDR2 ANQGSEA.

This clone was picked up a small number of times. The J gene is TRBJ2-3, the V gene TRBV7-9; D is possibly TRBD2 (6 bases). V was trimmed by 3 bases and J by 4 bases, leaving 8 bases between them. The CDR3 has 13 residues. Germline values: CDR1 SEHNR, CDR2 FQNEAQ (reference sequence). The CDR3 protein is CASSFSGADTQYF. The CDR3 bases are TGTGCCAGCAGCTTTTCGGGGGCAGATACGCAGTATTTT.

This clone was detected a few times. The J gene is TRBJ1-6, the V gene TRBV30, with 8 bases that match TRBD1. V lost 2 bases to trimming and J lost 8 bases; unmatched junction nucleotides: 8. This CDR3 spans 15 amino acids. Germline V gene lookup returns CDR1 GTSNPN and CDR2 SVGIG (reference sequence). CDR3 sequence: CAWSTDRGIYSPLHF. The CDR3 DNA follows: TGTGCCTGGAGTACCGACAGGGGAATTTATTCACCCCTCCACTTT.

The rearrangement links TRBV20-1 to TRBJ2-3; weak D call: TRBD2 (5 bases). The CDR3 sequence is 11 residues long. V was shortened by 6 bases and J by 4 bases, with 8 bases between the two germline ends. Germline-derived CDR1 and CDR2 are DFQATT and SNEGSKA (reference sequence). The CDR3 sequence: CSANGADTQYF. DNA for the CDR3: TGCAGTGCCAACGGGGCAGATACGCAGTATTTT.

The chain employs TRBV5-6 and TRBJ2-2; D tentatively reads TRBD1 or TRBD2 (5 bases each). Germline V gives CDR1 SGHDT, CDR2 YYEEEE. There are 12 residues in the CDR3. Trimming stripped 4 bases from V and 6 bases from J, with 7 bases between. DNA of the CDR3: TGTGCCAGCAGCCAGGGACCCGGGGAGCTGTTTTTT. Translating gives CASSQGPGELFF.